The clone carrying this T cell receptor (beta chain) showed up just once. The data originate from a study of blood T cell repertoires in COVID-19. Study details: The United States, Italy and Spain were the sources of the acute and convalescent COVID-19 samples. T cells, B-cell-depleted T cells, or PBMCs supplied cDNA or gDNA.

In the study's own analysis: How many nucleated cells were present was estimated from reference gene primer amplification. Sequencing was performed with immunoSEQ multiplex PCR; in TCRdb, only in-frame clones are kept and a portion is missing. V and J calls and clone size are given by that table; D and trimming were obtained from the DNA. Here the sample spans approximately 80,000 clones, approximately 85% being singletons. The receptor's source is a woman aged 80 or older with COVID-19, enrolled during active disease. Material: peripheral blood.

In DNA form, the CDR3 reads TGTGCCATCAGCCCGACAGGTAGCAATCAGCCCCAGCATTTT. Amino acids: CAISPTGSNQPQHF. The chain employs TRBV10-3 and TRBJ1-5; tentatively, D is TRBD1 (6 bases). CDR3 size: 14 residues. Trimming removed 6 bases from V and 0 bases from J, with 9 bases in between. Germline V gene sequence: CDR1 ENHRY, CDR2 SYGVKD.